These 31 T cell receptor beta chains were sequenced from one sample in a study of blood T cells in healthy people across ages. Sample-barcoded 5' priming and a J-beta primer mix drove a second PCR of roughly 7 to 11 cycles. TCRdb reprocessed the 5' RACE reads via MiXCR and lists one record per CDR3 protein. In the table there are some 670,000 distinct CDR3 sequences, about 51% of which are singletons. The sequenced sample was blood. These receptor sequences come from an elderly woman in good health.

In its sample, this clonotype was seen many times. V gene TRBV28 combines with J gene TRBJ2-3; 7 nucleotides align to TRBD1. This CDR3 contains 14 residues. CDR1 and CDR2 from the germline V gene are MDHEN and SYDVKM. Trimming took 4 bases from V and 3 from J; bases not matched to a gene: 4. The CDR3 loop reads CASSSQGETDTQYF. CDR3 coding DNA: TGTGCCAGCAGTTCCCAGGGGGAGACAGATACGCAGTATTTT.

The chain recombines TRBV12-3 or TRBV12-4 with TRBJ2-7; D gene uncertain. With 4 bases removed from V and 0 bases from J, the gap between germline ends came to 16 bases. The CDR3 extends over 16 amino acids. The CDR3 nucleotides are TGTGCCAGCAGTTGGACCTTAGATCCGAGCTCCTACGAGCAGTACTTC. Its translation is CASSWTLDPSSYEQYF.

This clonotype has a count of ten or more. The chain recombines TRBV28 with TRBJ2-3, with D perhaps TRBD2 (5 bases). The germline V gene encodes CDR1 MDHEN and CDR2 SYDVKM. The CDR3 extends over 14 amino acids. V gave up 2 bases and J gave up 2 bases, with 8 bases separating them. DNA of the CDR3: TGTGCCAGCAGTTTACCGGGAACCACAGATACGCAGTATTTT. It codes for CASSLPGTTDTQYF. Full variable domain (outside the CDR3, taken from reference TRBV28 and TRBJ2-3): DVKVTQSSRYLVKRTGEKVFLECVQDMDHENMFWYRQDPGLGLRLIYFSYDVKMKEKGDIPEGYSVSREKKERFSLILESASTNQTSMYLCASSLPGTTDTQYFGPGTRLTVL.

This rearrangement joins TRBV6-6 to TRBJ2-2; 8 nucleotides agree with TRBD2. V lost 0 bases to trimming and J lost 4 bases; unmatched junction nucleotides: 4. CDR1 and CDR2 (germline): MNHNY, SVGAGI (reference sequence). CDR3 length: 16 residues. In DNA, the CDR3 is TGTGCCAGCAGTTACTCCGGGGGGGCGGTCACCGGGGAGCTGTTTTTT. Its protein product is CASSYSGGAVTGELFF.

Only a few counts were recorded for this clonotype. The rearrangement links TRBV5-6 to TRBJ2-4; 9 bases match TRBD1. V lost 6 bases, J lost 3 bases, and 4 bases stayed unmatched. This CDR3 comprises 14 residues. Germline loops: CDR1 SGHDT, CDR2 YYEEEE. This chain's CDR3 is CASTLTGGKNIQYF. In DNA, the CDR3 is TGTGCCAGCACCCTGACAGGGGGCAAAAACATTCAGTACTTC.

The genes are TRBV18 and TRBJ1-5; possibly TRBD1 for D (5 bases). The germline V gene encodes CDR1 KGHSH and CDR2 LQKENI. V lost 8 bases to trimming and J lost 0 bases, with 14 bases between them. CDR3 length: 15 residues. The CDR3 here is CASASGTSSNQPQHF. CDR3 DNA: TGTGCCAGCGCAAGCGGGACCTCTAGCAATCAGCCCCAGCATTTT.

The chain uses TRBV7-9 and TRBJ2-7; D is undetermined. V shed 1 base and J shed 2 bases, with 9 bases lying between them. The CDR3 is 14 amino acids. Germline V gene lookup returns CDR1 SEHNR and CDR2 FQNEAQ (reference sequence). The CDR3 sequence: CASSLVVYPYEQYF. The CDR3 coding sequence is TGTGCCAGCAGCTTAGTGGTTTACCCCTACGAGCAGTACTTC.

The J gene is TRBJ2-2, the V gene TRBV5-1; D is tentatively TRBD1 or TRBD2 (6 bases each). The CDR3 extends over 16 amino acids. Trimming removed 0 bases from V and 0 bases from J, with 9 bases in between. Germline-derived CDR1 and CDR2 are SGHRS and YFSETQ. CDR3 DNA sequence: TGCGCCAGCAGCTTGGAAGGGGGGCCGAACACCGGGGAGCTGTTTTTT. This translates into CASSLEGGPNTGELFF.

About this clonotype: A much larger clone differs from this one at a single base, so this may be a read error. This chain joins TRBV15 and TRBJ2-1; maybe TRBD2 (6 bases). The CDR3 has 17 residues. From germline, CDR1 is LNHNV and CDR2 YYDKDF (reference sequence). The CDR3 reads CAISAHLAPSSYNEQFF. The DNA for the CDR3 is TGTGCCATCAGCGCACACCTAGCGCCGAGCTCCTACAATGAGCAGTTCTTC.

A few counts support this clonotype. The chain has TRBV29-1 and TRBJ2-7, with a tentative D call TRBD1 (5 bases). Germline values: CDR1 SQVTM, CDR2 ANQGSEA. The CDR3 length is 14 residues. The V gene lost 7 bases and the J gene lost 4 bases, with 20 bases spanning the gap. Here the CDR3 reads CSARTAVGDYEQYF. CDR3 coding DNA: TGCAGCGCCCGTACGGCGGTAGGGGATTACGAGCAGTACTTC.

At least ten counts were recorded for this clonotype. The chain uses TRBV10-3 and TRBJ2-3; TRBD2 aligns across 9 bases. This CDR3 region has 17 residues. V lost 4 bases, J lost 1 base, and 9 bases stayed unmatched. In germline, CDR1 is ENHRY, CDR2 SYGVKD. The CDR3 loop reads CAISGGRVGGGTDTQYF. CDR3 nucleotide sequence: TGTGCCATCAGTGGCGGGAGGGTCGGGGGAGGCACAGATACGCAGTATTTT.

This sequence joins TRBV4-1 and TRBJ2-3, with D uncertain. The CDR3 consists of 14 residues. Germline V gives CDR1 MGHRA, CDR2 YSYEKL. Trimming cost V 0 bases and J 5 bases, with 9 bases left between them. The CDR3 sequence: CASSQDLFIDTQYF. In DNA form, the CDR3 reads TGCGCCAGCAGCCAAGATCTGTTCATAGATACGCAGTATTTT.

The table lists this clonotype with a few counts. This rearrangement joins TRBV6-6 to TRBJ2-1; D perhaps matches TRBD1 (5 bases). V was pared by 2 bases and J by 6 bases, with 11 bases between. Germline V gene data show CDR1 as MNHNY and CDR2 as SVGAGI (reference sequence). This CDR3 region has 14 residues. CDR3 DNA: TGTGCCAGCAGTTACACAGGAGAGACCAATGAGCAGTTCTTC. This translates into CASSYTGETNEQFF.

This rearrangement joins TRBV9 to TRBJ1-2; tentative D call: TRBD1 (5 bases). The germline V gene encodes CDR1 SGDLS and CDR2 YYNGEE. CDR3 length: 15 amino acids. Between the trimmed V and J ends, which lost 3 bases and 3 bases, there was a span of 15 bases. For the CDR3, the DNA is TGTGCCAGCAGCGGCAGAACAGGAGACGACTATGGCTACACCTTC. Amino acid sequence: CASSGRTGDDYGYTF.

The CDR3 DNA sequence: TGTGCCAGCAGCGTAGGGAATAGCGGGAGGCACAATGAGCAGTACTTC. Residues: CASSVGNSGRHNEQYF. The gene calls are TRBV9 and TRBJ2-5; the match to TRBD2 covers 10 bases. The germline V gene has CDR1 SGDLS and CDR2 YYNGEE. This CDR3 is 16 amino acids long. Unmatched junction bases numbered 13, after V lost 0 bases and J lost 11 bases.

The rearrangement uses TRBV29-1 and TRBJ1-4; the D is unclear. Germline values: CDR1 SQVTM, CDR2 ANQGSEA. The CDR3 has 12 amino acids. With 4 bases removed from V and 7 bases from J, the gap between germline ends came to 10 bases. The CDR3 sequence: CSVGGKGEKLFF. In nucleotides, the CDR3 is TGCAGCGTTGGGGGAAAGGGTGAAAAACTGTTTTTT.

This clonotype occurred a few times. The chain employs TRBV6-4 and TRBJ2-3, with 8 bases matching TRBD2. The CDR3 extends over 18 amino acids. Trimming at V came to 3 bases and at J to 6 bases, leaving 17 bases not matched to a gene. The germline gives CDR1 MRHNA, CDR2 SNTAGT. CDR3 amino acids: CASSDGPGDGGASDTQYF. DNA of the CDR3: TGTGCCAGCAGTGATGGACCTGGGGACGGGGGGGCCTCTGATACGCAGTATTTT.

This clonotype was recorded at least ten times. The CDR3 sequence is CASSKGIVGKLFF. The CDR3 DNA follows: TGTGCCAGCAGCAAAGGAATTGTTGGAAAACTGTTTTTT. The V and J genes are TRBV21-1 and TRBJ1-4. TRBV21-1 is a known pseudogene. CDR3 length equals 13 residues.

This chain links TRBV7-3 with TRBJ2-1; D not resolved. The last part of the DNA fits TRBJ2-7 better; the J call may be wrong. Germline V CDR1 and CDR2: SGHTA, FQGTGA. The CDR3 consists of 15 residues. CDR3 in amino acids: CASSLSASSYNEQYF. DNA of the CDR3: TGTGCCAGCAGCTTATCTGCCAGCTCCTACAATGAGCAGTACTTC.

About this clonotype: This could be a read error, since a much larger clone is one nucleotide away. This chain uses TRBV5-5 with TRBJ2-3; D might be TRBD2 (6 bases). The CDR3 loop spans 13 amino acids. V shed 10 bases and J shed 5 bases, with 17 bases lying between them. The germline gives CDR1 SGHKS, CDR2 YYEKEE (reference sequence). The CDR3 is CACSDGREDTQYF. The CDR3 nucleotides read TGTGCCTGCTCCGACGGGCGGGAAGATACGCAGTATTTT.

J is TRBJ2-7 and V is TRBV20-1; 10 bases fit TRBD2. CDR1 is DFQATT and CDR2 is SNEGSKA in the germline V gene (reference sequence). This CDR3 is built from 15 residues. V was pared by 4 bases and J by 2 bases, with 8 bases of the junction left unmatched. The CDR3 loop reads CSATRLAGDPYEQYF. For the CDR3, the DNA is TGCAGTGCTACGCGCCTAGCGGGGGACCCCTACGAGCAGTACTTC.

The V and J genes are TRBV9 and TRBJ2-1, with D uncertain. This CDR3 has 13 residues. Trimming removed 2 bases from V and 7 bases from J, with 10 bases in between. Germline V gene data show CDR1 as SGDLS and CDR2 as YYNGEE. The CDR3 nucleotides read TGTGCCAGCAGCGTTGGGCAGGAAAATGAGCAGTTCTTC. Amino acid sequence: CASSVGQENEQFF.

The chain uses TRBV20-1 and TRBJ2-3, with D possibly matching TRBD1 (5 bases). Germline CDR1 and CDR2: DFQATT and SNEGSKA (reference sequence). With 8 bases removed from V and 1 base from J, the gap between germline ends came to 16 bases. The CDR3 is 14 residues long. The CDR3 DNA reads TGCAGTAGGTCCCTGGCCAGGGGCACAGATACGCAGTATTTT. Translated: CSRSLARGTDTQYF.

The J gene is TRBJ1-4, the V gene TRBV20-1; D remains unclear. V gave up 1 base and J gave up 8 bases, with 17 bases separating them. CDR3 length: 15 amino acids. Germline values: CDR1 DFQATT, CDR2 SNEGSKA (reference sequence). The CDR3 region has the DNA TGCAGTGCTAGAGGGGTTAGGCCTGGTTGGGAAAAACTGTTTTTT. It translates to CSARGVRPGWEKLFF.

The J gene is TRBJ2-4, the V gene TRBV20-1, with 7 bases fitting TRBD1. The J call may be wrong; the DNA end is better matched by TRBJ2-7. Germline V gene lookup returns CDR1 DFQATT and CDR2 SNEGSKA (reference sequence). The CDR3 loop spans 16 amino acids. The chain's CDR3 is CSASNSRDSKFNEQYF. For the CDR3, the DNA is TGCAGTGCTAGTAACAGTCGGGACAGCAAGTTTAACGAGCAGTACTTC.

In its sample, this clonotype was seen many times. This sequence joins TRBV12-3 or TRBV12-4 and TRBJ2-6, with D possibly TRBD1 on 6 matching bases. The CDR3 consists of 16 residues. Trimming removed 5 bases at V and 0 bases at J, with 11 bases between. CDR3: CASSVQQGSGANVLTF. DNA of the CDR3: TGTGCCAGCAGTGTACAACAGGGCTCTGGGGCCAACGTCCTGACTTTC.

CDR3 amino acids: CASSYGRTGGQETQYF. The DNA of the CDR3 is TGTGCCAGCAGTTACGGCAGGACAGGGGGGCAAGAGACCCAGTACTTC. The rearrangement joins TRBV6-5 to TRBJ2-5, with 10 bases matching TRBD1. The V segment lost 2 bases and the J segment 2 bases; nucleotides outside the gene matches: 5. CDR1 MNHEY and CDR2 SVGAGI come from the germline V gene. This CDR3 spans 16 amino acids.

This clonotype was counted at least ten times. The chain employs TRBV25-1 and TRBJ2-7; 9 bases are shared with TRBD1. The germline CDR1 and CDR2 sequences are MGHDK and SYGVNS. The CDR3 runs 17 residues. V shed 7 bases, J shed 3 bases, and the junction held 16 bases outside the gene matches. The CDR3 region has the DNA TGTGCCAGCACCCAGCGGCCCAGACAGGGGGAATACTACGAGCAGTACTTC. It translates to CASTQRPRQGEYYEQYF.

The chain has TRBV10-1 and TRBJ1-1; possibly TRBD1 for D (6 bases). The CDR3 is made up of 13 amino acids. The V end was cut by 7 bases, the J end by 3 bases, with 12 bases between. CDR1 and CDR2 (germline): WNHNN, SYGVQD (reference sequence). The CDR3 loop is CASNSGVDTEAFF. The CDR3 nucleotides are TGCGCCAGCAACTCAGGGGTGGACACTGAAGCTTTCTTT.

The chain carries TRBV6-2 or TRBV6-3 and TRBJ2-3; 13 positions match TRBD2. The CDR3 has 18 amino acids. V was pared by 3 bases and J by 1 base, with 7 bases of the junction left unmatched. The germline gives CDR1 MNHEY, CDR2 SVGEGT. The chain's CDR3 is CASSYRGLAGWGTDTQYF. The CDR3 DNA sequence: TGTGCCAGCAGTTATCGGGGACTAGCGGGATGGGGCACAGATACGCAGTATTTT.

For the CDR3, the DNA is TGTGCCAGCAGCCAAGATGGTACAAGGAACACCGGGGAGCTGTTTTTT. This translates into CASSQDGTRNTGELFF. The chain has TRBV4-2 and TRBJ2-2; D uncertain. Germline-derived CDR1 and CDR2 are LGHNA and YNFKEQ. This CDR3 region has 16 residues. V gave up 0 bases and J gave up 1 base, with 9 bases separating them.